The present TCR beta chain was sequenced within a study of vaccination and CD4 T cells after COVID-19. Documented treatment: roughly nine-day PBMC culture with coronavirus spike peptide pools or control peptides (ViraFEST assay). Regarding this clonotype: Its target is not known.

Per germline, CDR1 MNHNS and CDR2 SASEGT. The V gene lost 6 bases and the J gene lost 4 bases, with 13 bases spanning the gap. There are 13 residues in the CDR3. Scientists ran DNA taken from cultured CD4+ T cells through the Oncomine TCR Beta short-read assay for sequencing. Using its own MiXCR run on the PCR reads, TCRdb lists one record per CDR3 protein. The table lists over 12,000 distinct CDR3 sequences, 50% of them singletons, with roughly a quarter in the top ten. The source is a human donor with COVID-19. J is TRBJ2-7 and V is TRBV6-1, with D tentatively TRBD1 or TRBD2 (5 bases each). Material: cultured CD4+ T cells from blood, obtained after SARS-CoV-2 vaccination. The CDR3 loop reads CASSRDPPYEQYF. The DNA of the CDR3 is TGTGCCAGCAGCCGGGACCCCCCATACGAGCAGTACTTC.